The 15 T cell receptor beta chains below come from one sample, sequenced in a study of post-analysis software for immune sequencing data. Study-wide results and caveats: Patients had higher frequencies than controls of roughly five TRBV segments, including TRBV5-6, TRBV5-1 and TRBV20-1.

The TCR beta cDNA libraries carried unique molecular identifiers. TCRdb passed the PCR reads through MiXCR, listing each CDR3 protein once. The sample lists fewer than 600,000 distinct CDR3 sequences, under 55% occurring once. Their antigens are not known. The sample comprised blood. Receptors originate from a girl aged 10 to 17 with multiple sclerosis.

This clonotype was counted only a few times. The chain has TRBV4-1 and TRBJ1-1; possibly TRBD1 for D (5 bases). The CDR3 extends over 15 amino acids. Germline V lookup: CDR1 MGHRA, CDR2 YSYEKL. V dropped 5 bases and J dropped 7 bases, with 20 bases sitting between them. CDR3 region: CASSRAWMGVDEAFF. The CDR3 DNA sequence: TGCGCCAGCAGCAGGGCGTGGATGGGGGTGGATGAAGCTTTCTTT.

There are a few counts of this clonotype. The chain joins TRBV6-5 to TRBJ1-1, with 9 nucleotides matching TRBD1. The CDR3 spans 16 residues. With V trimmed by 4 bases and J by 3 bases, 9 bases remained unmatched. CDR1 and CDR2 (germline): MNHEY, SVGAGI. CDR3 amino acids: CASSSNHDRGDTEAFF. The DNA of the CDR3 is TGTGCCAGCAGTTCTAACCACGACAGGGGGGACACTGAAGCTTTCTTT.

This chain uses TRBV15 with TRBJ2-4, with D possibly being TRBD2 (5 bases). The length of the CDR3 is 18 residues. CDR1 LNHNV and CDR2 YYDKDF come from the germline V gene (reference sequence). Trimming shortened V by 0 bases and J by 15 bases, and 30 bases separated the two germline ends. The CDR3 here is CATSRDRYQVANKETRYF. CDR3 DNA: TGTGCCACCAGCAGAGATAGATACCAAGTAGCGAATAAAGAGACCCGGTACTTC.

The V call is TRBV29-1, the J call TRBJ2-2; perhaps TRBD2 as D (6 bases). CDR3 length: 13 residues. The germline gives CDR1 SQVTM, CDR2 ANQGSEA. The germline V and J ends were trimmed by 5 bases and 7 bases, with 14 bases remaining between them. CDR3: CSVSGLLSGELFF. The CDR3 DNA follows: TGCAGCGTTAGCGGGCTATTGAGCGGGGAGCTGTTTTTT.

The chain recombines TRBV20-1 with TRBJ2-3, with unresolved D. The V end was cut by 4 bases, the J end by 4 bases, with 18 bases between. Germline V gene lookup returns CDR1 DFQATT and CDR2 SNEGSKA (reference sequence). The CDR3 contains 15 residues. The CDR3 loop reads CSATPDLTGSDTQYF. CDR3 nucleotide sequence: TGCAGTGCTACCCCGGACCTGACGGGCTCAGATACGCAGTATTTT.

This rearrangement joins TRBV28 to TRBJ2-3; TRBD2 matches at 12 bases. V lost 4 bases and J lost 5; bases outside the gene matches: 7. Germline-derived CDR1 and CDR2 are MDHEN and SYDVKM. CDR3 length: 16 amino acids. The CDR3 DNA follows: TGTGCCAGCAGTTCCGGACTAGCGGGACCCATAGATACGCAGTATTTT. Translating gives CASSSGLAGPIDTQYF.

For the CDR3, the DNA is TGCGCCAGCAATTTTGAGGGTTCCTACAATGAGCAGTTCTTC. Translating gives CASNFEGSYNEQFF. The chain links TRBV5-1 to TRBJ2-1, with TRBD2 as a possible D gene (5 bases). V was pared by 6 bases and J by 1 base, with 11 bases between. From germline, CDR1 is SGHRS and CDR2 YFSETQ. The CDR3 is 14 residues long.

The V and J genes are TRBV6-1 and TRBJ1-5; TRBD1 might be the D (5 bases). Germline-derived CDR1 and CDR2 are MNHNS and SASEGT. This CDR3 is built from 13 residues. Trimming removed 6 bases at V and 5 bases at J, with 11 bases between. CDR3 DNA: TGTGCCAGCAGACCTCAGGGACATCAGCCCCAGCATTTT. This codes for CASRPQGHQPQHF.

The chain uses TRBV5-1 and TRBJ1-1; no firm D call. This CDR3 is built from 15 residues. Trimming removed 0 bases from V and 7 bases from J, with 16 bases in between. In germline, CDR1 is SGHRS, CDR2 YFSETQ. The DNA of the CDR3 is TGCGCCAGCAGCTTGGCGTGGGTCGCCGGAGGTGAAGCTTTCTTT. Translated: CASSLAWVAGGEAFF.

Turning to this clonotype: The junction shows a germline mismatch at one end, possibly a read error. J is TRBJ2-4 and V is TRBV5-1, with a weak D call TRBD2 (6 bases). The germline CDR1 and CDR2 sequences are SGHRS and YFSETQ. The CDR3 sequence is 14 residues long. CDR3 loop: CASSLTLAKNTQYF. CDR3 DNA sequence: TGCGCCAGCAGCTTGACACTAGCCAAAAACACTCAGTACTTC.

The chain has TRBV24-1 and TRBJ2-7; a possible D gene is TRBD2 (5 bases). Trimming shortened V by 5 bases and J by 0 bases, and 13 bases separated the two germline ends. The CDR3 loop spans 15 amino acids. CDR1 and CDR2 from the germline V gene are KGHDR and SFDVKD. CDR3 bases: TGTGCCACCAGTGCCCGGAAACGGGGCTCCTACGAGCAGTACTTC. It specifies CATSARKRGSYEQYF.

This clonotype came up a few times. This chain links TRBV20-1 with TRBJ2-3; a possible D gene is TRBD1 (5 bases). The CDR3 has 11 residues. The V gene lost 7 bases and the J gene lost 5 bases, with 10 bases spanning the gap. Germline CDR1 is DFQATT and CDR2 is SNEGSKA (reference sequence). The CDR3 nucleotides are TGCAGTGACGGTAGGGGAGATACGCAGTATTTT. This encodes CSDGRGDTQYF.

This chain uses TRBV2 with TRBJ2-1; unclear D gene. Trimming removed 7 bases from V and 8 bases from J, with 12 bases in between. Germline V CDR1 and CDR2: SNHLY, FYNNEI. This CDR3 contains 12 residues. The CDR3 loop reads CASNREYDEQFF. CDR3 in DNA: TGTGCCAGCAATCGAGAGTACGATGAGCAGTTCTTC. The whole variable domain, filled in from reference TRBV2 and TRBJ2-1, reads EPEVTQTPSHQVTQMGQEVILRCVPISNHLYFYWYRQILGQKVEFLVSFYNNEISEKSEIFDDQFSVERPDGSNFTLKIRSTKLEDSAMYFCASNREYDEQFFGPGTRLTVL.

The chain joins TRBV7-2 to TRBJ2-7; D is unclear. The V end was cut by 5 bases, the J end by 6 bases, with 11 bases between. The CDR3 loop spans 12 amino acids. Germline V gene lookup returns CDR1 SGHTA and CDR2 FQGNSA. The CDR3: CASSRLMGEQYF. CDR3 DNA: TGTGCCAGCAGCCGCCTTATGGGCGAGCAGTACTTC.

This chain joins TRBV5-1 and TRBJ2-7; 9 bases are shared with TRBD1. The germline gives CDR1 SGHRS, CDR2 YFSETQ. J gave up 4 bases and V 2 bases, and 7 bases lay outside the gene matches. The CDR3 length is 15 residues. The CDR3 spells CASSLLQGASYEQYF. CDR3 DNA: TGCGCCAGCAGCTTACTACAGGGGGCAAGTTACGAGCAGTACTTC.